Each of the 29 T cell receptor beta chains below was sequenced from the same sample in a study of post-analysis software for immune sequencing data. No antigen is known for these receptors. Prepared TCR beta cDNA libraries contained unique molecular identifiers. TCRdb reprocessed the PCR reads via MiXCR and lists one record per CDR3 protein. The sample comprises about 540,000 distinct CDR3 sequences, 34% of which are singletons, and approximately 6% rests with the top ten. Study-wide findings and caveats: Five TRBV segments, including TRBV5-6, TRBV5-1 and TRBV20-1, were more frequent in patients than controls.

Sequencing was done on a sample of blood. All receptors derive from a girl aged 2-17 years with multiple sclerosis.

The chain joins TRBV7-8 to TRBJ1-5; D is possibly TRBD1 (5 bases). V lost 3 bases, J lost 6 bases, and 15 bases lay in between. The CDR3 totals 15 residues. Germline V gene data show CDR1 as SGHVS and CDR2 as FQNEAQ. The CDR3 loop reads CASSLGPQSVQPQHF. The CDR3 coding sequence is TGTGCCAGCAGCTTGGGACCACAGAGCGTTCAGCCCCAGCATTTT.

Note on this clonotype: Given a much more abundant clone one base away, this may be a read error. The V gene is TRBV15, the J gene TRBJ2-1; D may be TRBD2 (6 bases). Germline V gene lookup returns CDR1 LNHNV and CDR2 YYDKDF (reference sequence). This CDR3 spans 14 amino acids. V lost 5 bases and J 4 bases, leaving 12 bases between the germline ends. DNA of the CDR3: TGTGCCACCAGCGGCCCGGGGGTATACAATGAGCAGTTCTTC. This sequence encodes CATSGPGVYNEQFF.

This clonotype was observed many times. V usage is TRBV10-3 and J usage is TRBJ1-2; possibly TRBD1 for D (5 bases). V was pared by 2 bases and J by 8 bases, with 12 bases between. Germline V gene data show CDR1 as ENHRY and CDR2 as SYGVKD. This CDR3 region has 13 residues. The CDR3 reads CAISESREYGYTF. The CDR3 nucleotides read TGTGCCATCAGTGAGAGCAGGGAATACGGCTACACCTTC.

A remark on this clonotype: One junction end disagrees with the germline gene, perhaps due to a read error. The DNA for the CDR3 is TGTGCCGGCAGCCAGACCACAAGTGAGACCCAGTACTTC. Its translation is CAGSQTTSETQYF. The chain carries TRBV4-2 and TRBJ2-5; D ambiguous. The CDR3 spans 13 residues. The germline CDR1 and CDR2 sequences are LGHNA and YNFKEQ.

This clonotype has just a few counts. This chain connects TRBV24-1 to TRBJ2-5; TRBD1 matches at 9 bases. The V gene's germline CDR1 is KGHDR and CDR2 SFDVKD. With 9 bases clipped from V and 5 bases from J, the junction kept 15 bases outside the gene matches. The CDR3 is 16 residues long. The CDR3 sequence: CATGPPPGQGRETQYF. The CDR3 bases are TGTGCCACCGGACCTCCCCCGGGACAGGGTCGGGAGACCCAGTACTTC.

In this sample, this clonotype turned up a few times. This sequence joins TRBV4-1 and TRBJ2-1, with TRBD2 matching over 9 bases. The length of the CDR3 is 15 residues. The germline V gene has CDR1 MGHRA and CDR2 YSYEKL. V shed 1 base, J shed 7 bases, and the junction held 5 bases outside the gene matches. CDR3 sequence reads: CASSQAASGVNEQFF. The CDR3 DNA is TGCGCCAGCAGCCAAGCGGCTAGCGGGGTAAATGAGCAGTTCTTC.

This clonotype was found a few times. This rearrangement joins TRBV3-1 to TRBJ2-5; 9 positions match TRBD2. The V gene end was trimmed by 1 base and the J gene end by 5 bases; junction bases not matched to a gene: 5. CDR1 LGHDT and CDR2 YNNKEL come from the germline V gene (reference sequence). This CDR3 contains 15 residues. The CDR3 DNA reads TGTGCCAGCAGCCAAGTTACTAGCGGGTGGGAGACCCAGTACTTC. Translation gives CASSQVTSGWETQYF.

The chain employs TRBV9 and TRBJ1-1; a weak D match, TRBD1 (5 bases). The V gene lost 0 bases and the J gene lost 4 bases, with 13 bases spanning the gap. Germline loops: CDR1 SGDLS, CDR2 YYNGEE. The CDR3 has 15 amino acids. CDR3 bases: TGTGCCAGCAGCGTAGTGGCGCAGGGCGGCACTGAAGCTTTCTTT. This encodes CASSVVAQGGTEAFF.

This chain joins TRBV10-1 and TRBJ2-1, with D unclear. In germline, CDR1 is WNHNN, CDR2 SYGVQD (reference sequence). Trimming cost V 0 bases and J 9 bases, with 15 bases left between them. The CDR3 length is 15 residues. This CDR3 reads CASSESVQLTGEQFF. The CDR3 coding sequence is TGCGCCAGCAGTGAGTCGGTCCAGCTTACGGGTGAGCAGTTCTTC.

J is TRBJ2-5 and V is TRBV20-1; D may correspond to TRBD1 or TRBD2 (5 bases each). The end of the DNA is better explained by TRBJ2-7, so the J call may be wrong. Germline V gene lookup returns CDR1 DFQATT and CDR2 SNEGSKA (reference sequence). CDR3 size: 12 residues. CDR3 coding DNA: TGCAGTGCTAGTGGGGGTCCCCACGAGCAGTACTTC. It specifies CSASGGPHEQYF.

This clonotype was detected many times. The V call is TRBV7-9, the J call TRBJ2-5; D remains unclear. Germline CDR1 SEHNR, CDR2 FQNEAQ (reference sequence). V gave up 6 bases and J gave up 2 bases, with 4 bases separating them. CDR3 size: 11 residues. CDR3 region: CASRGQETQYF. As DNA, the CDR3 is TGTGCCAGCAGGGGGCAAGAGACCCAGTACTTC. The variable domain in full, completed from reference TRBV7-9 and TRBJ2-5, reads DTGVSQNPRHKITKRGQNVTFRCDPISEHNRLYWYRQTLGQGPEFLTYFQNEAQLEKSRLLSDRFSAERPKGSFSTLEIQRTEQGDSAMYLCASRGQETQYFGPGTRLLVL.

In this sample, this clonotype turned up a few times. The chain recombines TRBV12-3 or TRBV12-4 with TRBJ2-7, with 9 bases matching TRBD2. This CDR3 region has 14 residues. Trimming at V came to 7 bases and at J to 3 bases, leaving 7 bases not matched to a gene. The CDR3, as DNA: TGTGCCAGCATGCGGGGGGGCGGTGGCTACGAGCAGTACTTC. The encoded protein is CASMRGGGGYEQYF.

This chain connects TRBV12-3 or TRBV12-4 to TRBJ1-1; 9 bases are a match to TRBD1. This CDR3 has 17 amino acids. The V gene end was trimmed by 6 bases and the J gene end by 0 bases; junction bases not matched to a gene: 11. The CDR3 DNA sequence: TGTGCCAGCAGGTTGAGTCCGGGACAGGGATTGAACACTGAAGCTTTCTTT. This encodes CASRLSPGQGLNTEAFF.

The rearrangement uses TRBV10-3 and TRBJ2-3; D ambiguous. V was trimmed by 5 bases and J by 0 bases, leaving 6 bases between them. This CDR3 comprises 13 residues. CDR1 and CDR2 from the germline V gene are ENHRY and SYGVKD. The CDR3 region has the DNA TGTGCCATCAGTTCACTCAGCACAGATACGCAGTATTTT. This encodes CAISSLSTDTQYF.

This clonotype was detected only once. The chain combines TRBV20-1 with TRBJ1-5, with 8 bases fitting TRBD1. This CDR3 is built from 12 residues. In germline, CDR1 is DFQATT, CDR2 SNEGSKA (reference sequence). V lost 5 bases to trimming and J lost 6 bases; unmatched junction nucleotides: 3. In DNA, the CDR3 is TGCAGTGCTTCAGGGGGCGGTCAGCCCCAGCATTTT. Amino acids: CSASGGGQPQHF.

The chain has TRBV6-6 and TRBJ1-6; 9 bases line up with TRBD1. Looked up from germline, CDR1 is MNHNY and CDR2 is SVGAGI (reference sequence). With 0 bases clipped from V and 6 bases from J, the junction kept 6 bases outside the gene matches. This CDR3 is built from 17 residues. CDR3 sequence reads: CASSYSSLGQGNSPLHF. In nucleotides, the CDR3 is TGTGCCAGCAGTTACTCTAGTCTGGGACAGGGTAATTCACCCCTCCACTTT.

The CDR3 region has the DNA TGCAGTGCTATGCGGCGGGGGGGTTTGGAGACCCAGTACTTC. Amino acid sequence: CSAMRRGGLETQYF. The rearrangement joins TRBV20-1 to TRBJ2-5; 9 bases are shared with TRBD2. V lost 4 bases to trimming and J lost 5 bases; unmatched junction nucleotides: 8. The V gene's germline CDR1 is DFQATT and CDR2 SNEGSKA (reference sequence). The CDR3 is made up of 14 amino acids.

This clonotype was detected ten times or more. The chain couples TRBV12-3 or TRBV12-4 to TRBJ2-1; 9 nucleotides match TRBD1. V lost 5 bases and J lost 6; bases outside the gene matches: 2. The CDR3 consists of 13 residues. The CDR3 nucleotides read TGTGCCAGCAGTCAGACAGGGGGCAATGAGCAGTTCTTC. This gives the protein CASSQTGGNEQFF.

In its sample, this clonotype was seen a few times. The CDR3 region has the DNA TGCGCCAGCAGCCAAGAGTACACCAACTATGGCTACACCTTC. Translating gives CASSQEYTNYGYTF. V gene TRBV4-1 combines with J gene TRBJ1-2; D unclear. The CDR3 sequence is 14 residues long. Germline CDR1 MGHRA, CDR2 YSYEKL. V lost 0 bases and J 2 bases, leaving 7 bases between the germline ends.

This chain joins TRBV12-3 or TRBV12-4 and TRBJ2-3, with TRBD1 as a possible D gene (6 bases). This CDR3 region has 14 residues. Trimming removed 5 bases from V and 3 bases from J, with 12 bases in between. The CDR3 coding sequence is TGTGCCAGCAGTCCACCAGACAGGACAGATACGCAGTATTTT. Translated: CASSPPDRTDTQYF.

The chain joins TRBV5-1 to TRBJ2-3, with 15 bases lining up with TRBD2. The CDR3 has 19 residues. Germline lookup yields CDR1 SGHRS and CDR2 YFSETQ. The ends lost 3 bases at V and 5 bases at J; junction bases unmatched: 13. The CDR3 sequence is CASSSTGTSGGSFRDTQYF. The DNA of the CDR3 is TGCGCCAGCAGCTCCACCGGGACTAGCGGGGGGTCATTTCGAGATACGCAGTATTTT.

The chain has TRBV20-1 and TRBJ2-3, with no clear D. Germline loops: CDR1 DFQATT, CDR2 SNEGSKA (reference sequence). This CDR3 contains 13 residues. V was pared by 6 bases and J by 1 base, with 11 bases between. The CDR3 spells CSAYSRGTDTQYF. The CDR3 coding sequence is TGCAGTGCCTACTCGCGAGGCACAGATACGCAGTATTTT.

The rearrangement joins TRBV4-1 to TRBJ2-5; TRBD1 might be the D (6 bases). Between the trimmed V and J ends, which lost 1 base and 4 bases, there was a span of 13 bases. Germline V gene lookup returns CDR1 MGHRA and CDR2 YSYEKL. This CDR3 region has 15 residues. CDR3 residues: CASSQGFTGIETQYF. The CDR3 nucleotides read TGCGCCAGCAGCCAAGGCTTCACAGGGATAGAGACCCAGTACTTC.

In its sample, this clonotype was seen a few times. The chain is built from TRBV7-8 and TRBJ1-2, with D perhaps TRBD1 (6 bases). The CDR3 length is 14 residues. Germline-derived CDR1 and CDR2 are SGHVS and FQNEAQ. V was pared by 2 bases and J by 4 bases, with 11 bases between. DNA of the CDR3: TGTGCCAGCAGCTTATCAGGAGGGGGCTATGGCTACACCTTC. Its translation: CASSLSGGGYGYTF. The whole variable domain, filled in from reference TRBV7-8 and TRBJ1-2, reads GAGVSQSPRYKVAKRGQDVALRCDPISGHVSLFWYQQALGQGPEFLTYFQNEAQLDKSGLPSDRFFAERPEGSVSTLKIQRTQQEDSAVYLCASSLSGGGYGYTFGSGTRLTVV.

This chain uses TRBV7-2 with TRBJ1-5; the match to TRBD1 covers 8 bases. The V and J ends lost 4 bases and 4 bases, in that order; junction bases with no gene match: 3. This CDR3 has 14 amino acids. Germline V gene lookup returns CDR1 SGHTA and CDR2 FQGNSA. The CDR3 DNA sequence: TGTGCCAGCAGCTGGGACAGGAGAAATCAGCCCCAGCATTTT. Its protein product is CASSWDRRNQPQHF.

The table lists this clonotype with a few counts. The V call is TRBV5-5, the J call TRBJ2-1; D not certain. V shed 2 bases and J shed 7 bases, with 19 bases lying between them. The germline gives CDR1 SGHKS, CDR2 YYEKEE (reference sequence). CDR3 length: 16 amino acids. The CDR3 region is CASSLANLVPLNEQFF. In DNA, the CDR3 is TGTGCCAGCAGCTTAGCAAACTTAGTGCCCTTGAATGAGCAGTTCTTC.

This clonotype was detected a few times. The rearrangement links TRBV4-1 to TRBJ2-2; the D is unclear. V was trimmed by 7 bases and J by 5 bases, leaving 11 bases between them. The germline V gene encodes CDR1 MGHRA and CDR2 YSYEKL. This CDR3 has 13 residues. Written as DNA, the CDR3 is TGCGCCAGCACCCATGGGTTTACCGGGGAGCTGTTTTTT. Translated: CASTHGFTGELFF.

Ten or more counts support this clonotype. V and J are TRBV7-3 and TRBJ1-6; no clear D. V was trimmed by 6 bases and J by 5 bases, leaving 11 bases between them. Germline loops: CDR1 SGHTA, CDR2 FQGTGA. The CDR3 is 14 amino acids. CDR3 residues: CASSKFPDNSPLHF. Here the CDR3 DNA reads TGTGCCAGCAGTAAATTCCCCGATAATTCACCCCTCCACTTT.

This CDR3 reads CSAAGTGLGYTEAFF. Written as DNA, the CDR3 is TGCAGCGCCGCCGGGACAGGGTTAGGATACACTGAAGCTTTCTTT. The chain has TRBV29-1 and TRBJ1-1, with TRBD1 matching 9 bases. Germline V gene data show CDR1 as SQVTM and CDR2 as ANQGSEA. V lost 7 bases and J lost 3; bases outside the gene matches: 12. The CDR3 consists of 15 residues.